This TCR beta chain was observed in a study of regulatory T cells in long-lasting Graves disease. Combining iRepertoire HTBI primers with Arm-PCR of CDR3 regions, the authors built TCR beta libraries. Via MiXCR, TCRdb re-called the multiplex PCR reads, giving one row per CDR3 protein. The data contain roughly 260,000 distinct CDR3 sequences, 15% to 20% of them seen just once; the ten biggest clones take up 14%. Time point noted: newly diagnosed GD, antithyroid drugs for less than 3 months. With RNA extracted from PBMCs as input, the TCR library was made. Germline V gene lookup returns CDR1 LGHNT and CDR2 FRNRAP. V was pared by 1 base and J by 3 bases, with 9 bases between. The CDR3 has 14 amino acids. The sample was also linked to a second study, of T cells in Graves' hyperthyroidism and ophthalmopathy.

This chain links TRBV12-5 with TRBJ2-5; the D is unclear. The specimen comprised peripheral blood mononuclear cells (PBMCs), sampled at new diagnosis, from a patient treated with antithyroid drugs. The source of this sequence is a woman under 40 with Graves disease. CDR3 coding DNA: TGTGCTAGTGGTTTGGATGGACGGAAAGAGACCCAGTACTTC. This sequence encodes CASGLDGRKETQYF. The variable domain in full, completed from reference TRBV12-5 and TRBJ2-5, reads DARVTQTPRHKVTEMGQEVTMRCQPILGHNTVFWYRQTMMQGLELLAYFRNRAPLDDSGMPKDRFSAEMPDATLATLKIQPSEPRDSAVYFCASGLDGRKETQYFGPGTRLLVL.